Listed below are T cell receptor beta chains from one sample, sequenced in a study of T cell responses to AZD1222 COVID-19 vaccine. Assay: immunoSEQ multiplex PCR; the TCRdb copy retains only in-frame clones and omits some. The profile shows 90,000 to 130,000 clones, roughly 87% of them singletons. The source material was peripheral blood, sampled on day 0 of MenACWY control vaccination. The receptors shown here come from an adult in good health. CDR3s include the opening cysteine and the closing phenylalanine or tryptophan. The D gene is left open where the match is weak. Size tells how often a clone was seen (once, few, many) or the class of an expanded clone, and some rows leave it out.

TGTGCCAGTAGTTTACGGGACAGGGTGGGCAATCAGCCCCAGCATTTT,CASSLRDRVGNQPQHF,16,TRBD1,TRBJ1-5,-,TRBV19
TGCGCCAGCAGCTTGGCCCGGCAGGGCCACATTCAGTACTTC,CASSLARQGHIQYF,14,-,TRBJ2-4,-,TRBV5-1
TGCGCCAGCAGCCAATCTTTGCAGCCCTATGGCTACACCTTC,CASSQSLQPYGYTF,14,-,TRBJ1-2,-,TRBV4-1
TGTGCCAGCAGCTTCCAGGGGATCCAAGAGACCCAGTACTTC,CASSFQGIQETQYF,14,-,TRBJ2-5,once,TRBV7-3
TGTGCCAGTAGTGACGGGGGGGGCTATGGCTACACCTTC,CASSDGGGYGYTF,13,-,TRBJ1-2,-,TRBV19
TGTGCCAGCAGCTTTGTAGGGCCTGTCACTGAAGCTTTCTTT,CASSFVGPVTEAFF,14,-,TRBJ1-1,-,TRBV7-9
TGTGCCAGCAGCTTAAACAGGGGGCGAGAGCAGTACTTC,CASSLNRGREQYF,13,TRBD1,TRBJ2-7,-,TRBV7-3
TGTGCCAGCGGTCAAGACGCCGGGACAGGGTCCATAGCCCAGCATTTT,CASGQDAGTGSIAQHF,16,TRBD1,TRBJ1-5,-,TRBV2
TGTGCTAGTGGGGTAGGCGGAAACACCATATATTTT,CASGVGGNTIYF,12,-,TRBJ1-3,-,TRBV12-5
TGCGCCAGCAGTGAGTCGGGGGACACTGGCGAGCAGTACTTC,CASSESGDTGEQYF,14,-,TRBJ2-7,-,TRBV10-1
TGTGCCAGCAGCCCCGGGAACTATGGCTACACCTTC,CASSPGNYGYTF,12,-,TRBJ1-2,-,TRBV9
TGTGCCAGCACCCTAGCGGGGGAGCGCACAGATACGCAGTATTTT,CASTLAGERTDTQYF,15,TRBD2,TRBJ2-3,-,TRBV7-2
TGTGCCAGCAGTCCGACTAGCGGGGGACCCTACGAGCAGTACTTC,CASSPTSGGPYEQYF,15,TRBD2,TRBJ2-7,once,TRBV6-2/TRBV6-3
TGTGCCATCAGTGCCGTGGGGGTAGCGAGGGACAATGAGCAGTTCTTC,CAISAVGVARDNEQFF,16,-,TRBJ2-1,-,TRBV10-3
TGTGCCAGCAGCCAAACGACTGCCTCTGGGGCCAACGTCCTGACTTTC,CASSQTTASGANVLTF,16,-,TRBJ2-6,-,TRBV4-2
TGTGCCAGCAGTTTAGAAGTAGAGACCCAGTACTTC,CASSLEVETQYF,12,-,TRBJ2-5,-,TRBV2
TGCGCCAGTTGGGACAGGCAAGAGACCCAGTACTTC,CASWDRQETQYF,12,TRBD1,TRBJ2-5,-,TRBV5-1
TGTGCCAGCAGCCCTCCGGGGAGGGGGGGGACCCAGTACTTC,CASSPPGRGGTQYF,14,-,TRBJ2-5,-,TRBV7-2
TGTGCTAGCAGCTTAGAGCAGGGGGCCTATGGCTACACCTTC,CASSLEQGAYGYTF,14,TRBD1,TRBJ1-2,-,TRBV7-7
TGCAGCGTTGAGGAGGGGAGCAATCAGCCCCAGCATTTT,CSVEEGSNQPQHF,13,-,TRBJ1-5,-,TRBV29-1
TGTGCCAGCAGCTTAGCAGGGGATGACATTCAGTACTTC,CASSLAGDDIQYF,13,-,TRBJ2-4,-,TRBV7-9
TGTGCCAGCAGTACCCCGGGGCGGTGGACTGAAGCTTTCTTT,CASSTPGRWTEAFF,14,-,TRBJ1-1,-,TRBV6-5
TGTGCCAGCAGCTTGGAAACAGTTTACGAGCAGTACTTC,CASSLETVYEQYF,13,-,TRBJ2-7,-,TRBV5-4
TGTGCCAGCAGTTACAAGGACAGCAATCAGCCCCAGCATTTT,CASSYKDSNQPQHF,14,-,TRBJ1-5,-,TRBV27
TGTGCCGGATCATCGGGTACTAACTATGGCTACACCTTC,CAGSSGTNYGYTF,13,-,TRBJ1-2,-,TRBV12-3/TRBV12-4
TGTGCCAGCAGCTTAATGGGGGGCAAAGAAAATGAGCAGTTCTTC,CASSLMGGKENEQFF,15,-,TRBJ2-1,-,TRBV7-3
TGTGCCAGCAGCAGGGACCGACTGAACACTGAAGCTTTCTTT,CASSRDRLNTEAFF,14,-,TRBJ1-1,-,TRBV6-2/TRBV6-3
TGCGCCAGCAGCCAAGGGCTCCGAGGCACCGGGGAGCTGTTTTTT,CASSQGLRGTGELFF,15,-,TRBJ2-2,-,TRBV4-1
TGTGCCAGCAAACAGGAGTATGGCTACACCTTC,CASKQEYGYTF,11,-,TRBJ1-2,-,TRBV6-6
TGTGCCACCAGCAGAGCCCCCCTATACAGCTCTGGAAACACCATATATTTT,CATSRAPLYSSGNTIYF,17,-,TRBJ1-3,-,TRBV15
TGTGCCAGCAGCTTGGCCTGGGGTGGATGGGAGACCCAGTACTTC,CASSLAWGGWETQYF,15,-,TRBJ2-5,-,TRBV5-4
TGTGCCAGCAGCTTCCCAGGGCTGGCTGAAGCTTTCTTT,CASSFPGLAEAFF,13,-,TRBJ1-1,-,TRBV7-2
TGTGCCAGCAGTGAACGCAGAACCTACGAGCAGTACTTC,CASSERRTYEQYF,13,-,TRBJ2-7,-,TRBV2
TGTGCCAGCAGGGTCGGGAACACTGAAGCTTTCTTT,CASRVGNTEAFF,12,-,TRBJ1-1,-,TRBV6-5
TGTGCCAGCAGCGCGTCGGACGGCCTGGGAAACACCATATATTTT,CASSASDGLGNTIYF,15,-,TRBJ1-3,-,TRBV11-3
TGTGCCAGCAGCCCCGGGACAGGGAAAAATAACTATGGCTACACCTTC,CASSPGTGKNNYGYTF,16,TRBD1,TRBJ1-2,-,TRBV5-4
TGTGCCAGCAGCCAAGTTTGGAGGGCAGGACTGGAGACCCAGTACTTC,CASSQVWRAGLETQYF,16,-,TRBJ2-5,-,TRBV14
TGTGCCAGCAGCTTAGGTGGCAGCGGGCCTAGCTATGGCTACACCTTC,CASSLGGSGPSYGYTF,16,-,TRBJ1-2,-,TRBV7-9
TGTGCCACCAGTGAAGGGTGGGGTGGCTACACCTTC,CATSEGWGGYTF,12,-,TRBJ1-2,-,TRBV24-1
TGCGCCAGCAGTGAGGGCTCCCGAGGGAATCAGCCCCAGCATTTT,CASSEGSRGNQPQHF,15,-,TRBJ1-5,-,TRBV10-1
TGTGCCAGCAGCGCCCATCGACAGGGAGCTAATGAAAAACTGTTTTTT,CASSAHRQGANEKLFF,16,TRBD1,TRBJ1-4,-,TRBV11-2
TGTGCCAGCAGCCCCCGCGGGACGGTGAACACTGAAGCTTTCTTT,CASSPRGTVNTEAFF,15,-,TRBJ1-1,once,TRBV9
TGTGCCAGCTCACCACAGTCAGCGAACCCTGAAGCTTTCTTT,CASSPQSANPEAFF,14,-,TRBJ1-1,-,TRBV18
TGTGCCAGCAGTTTACAACTAGCGGGGGGAACCTACGAGCAGTACTTC,CASSLQLAGGTYEQYF,16,TRBD2,TRBJ2-7,-,TRBV27
TGTGCCAGCAGCTTCTTTGAGGGTGCTGAAGCTTTCTTT,CASSFFEGAEAFF,13,-,TRBJ1-1,-,TRBV7-9
TGCAGCGTTGGGGGAGCCTCTGGCTACACCTTC,CSVGGASGYTF,11,-,TRBJ1-2,-,TRBV29-1
TGTGCCAGCAGCGCCGCCTCGACAGGGAGGACCGGGGAGCTGTTTTTT,CASSAASTGRTGELFF,16,-,TRBJ2-2,-,TRBV11-2
TGTGCCAGCGGGACCGGGGAGCTGTTTTTT,CASGTGELFF,10,-,TRBJ2-2,once,TRBV9
TGTGCCAGCAGTTCGGGGGACTACGAGCAGTACTTC,CASSSGDYEQYF,12,-,TRBJ2-7,few,TRBV28
TGTGCCTGGGGAACAGGATATAATTCACCCCTCCACTTT,CAWGTGYNSPLHF,13,-,TRBJ1-6,-,TRBV30
TGTGCCAGCAGTGGGGCGGGACCCCCTAACTATGGCTACACCTTC,CASSGAGPPNYGYTF,15,-,TRBJ1-2,-,TRBV28
TGTGCCAGCAGTGAAGTAGTCTGGGAGACCTCCTACAATGAGCAGTTCTTC,CASSEVVWETSYNEQFF,17,-,TRBJ2-1,few,TRBV2
TGTGCCAGCAGTTTTGCGGGCTATGGCTACACCTTC,CASSFAGYGYTF,12,-,TRBJ1-2,-,TRBV28